This record concerns one T cell receptor (beta chain) sequence. Repertoires were generated with immunoSEQ multiplex PCR, while TCRdb's copy carries only in-frame clones and drops some. Of 200,000 to 250,000 clones in the sample, about nine tenths were seen once. Germline V gives CDR1 SGHNT, CDR2 YYREEE (reference sequence). The CDR3 length is 10 residues. Deletions cut 9 bases from V and 4 bases from J, with 8 bases between. The data were taken from a study of blood T cell repertoires in COVID-19. The receptor was isolated from a young man in a cohort exposed to, infected with or recovered from COVID-19 (not recorded which). Sequencing was done on a sample of PBMCs or T cells enriched from blood (not recorded which). This chain connects TRBV5-4 to TRBJ2-7; no clear D gene. The CDR3 region has the DNA TGTGCCACTCTCCCGTACGAGCAGTACTTC. This encodes CATLPYEQYF.